This T cell receptor beta chain was documented in a study of OX40 agonist ivuxolimab in advanced cancers. Study-wide background: Administration of intravenous ivuxolimab to patients occurred every 2 weeks at 0.01 to 10 mg/kg. Averaging about 60 years in age, with a range of roughly 20 to 90, the cohort was 82.7% male.

Sequencing used immunoSEQ multiplex PCR; TCRdb keeps in-frame clones, though not all of them. Among about 85,000 clones listed, around 86% were seen once. Overall study results and limits: At doses 0.1 to 3.0 mg/kg, CD4+ and CD8+ clones expanded.

On this clone: Its cognate antigen is unknown.

The source material was CD4+ or CD8+ T cells sorted from blood, sampled in a trial of the OX40 agonist ivuxolimab. This TCR came from an adult with an advanced solid tumor such as melanoma, head and neck, liver or kidney cancer.

CDR3: CATAQDRVSPLHF. The CDR3 DNA follows: TGTGCCACCGCCCAGGATAGAGTTTCACCCCTCCACTTT. The rearrangement uses TRBV6-4 and TRBJ1-6; the D is unclear. Trimming shortened V by 10 bases and J by 9 bases, and 16 bases separated the two germline ends. The CDR3 has 13 amino acids. Per the germline V gene, CDR1 is MRHNA and CDR2 is SNTAGT.